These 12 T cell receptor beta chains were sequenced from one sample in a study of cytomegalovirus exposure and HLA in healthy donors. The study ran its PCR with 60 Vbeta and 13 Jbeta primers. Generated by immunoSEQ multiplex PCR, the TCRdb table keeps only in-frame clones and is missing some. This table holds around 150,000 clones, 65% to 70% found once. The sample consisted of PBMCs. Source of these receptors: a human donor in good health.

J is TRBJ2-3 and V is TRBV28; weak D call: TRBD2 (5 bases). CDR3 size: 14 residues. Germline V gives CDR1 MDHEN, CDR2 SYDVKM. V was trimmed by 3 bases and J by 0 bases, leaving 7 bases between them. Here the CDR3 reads CASSFGLSTDTQYF. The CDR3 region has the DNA TGTGCCAGCAGTTTCGGACTCAGCACAGATACGCAGTATTTT. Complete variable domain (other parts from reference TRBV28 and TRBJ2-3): DVKVTQSSRYLVKRTGEKVFLECVQDMDHENMFWYRQDPGLGLRLIYFSYDVKMKEKGDIPEGYSVSREKKERFSLILESASTNQTSMYLCASSFGLSTDTQYFGPGTRLTVL.

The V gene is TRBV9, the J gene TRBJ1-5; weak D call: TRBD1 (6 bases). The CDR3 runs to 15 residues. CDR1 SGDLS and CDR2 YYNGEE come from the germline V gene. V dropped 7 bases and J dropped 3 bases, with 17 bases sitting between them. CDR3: CASGAGGAFNQPQHF. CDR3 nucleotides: TGTGCCAGCGGGGCGGGGGGGGCGTTCAATCAGCCCCAGCATTTT.

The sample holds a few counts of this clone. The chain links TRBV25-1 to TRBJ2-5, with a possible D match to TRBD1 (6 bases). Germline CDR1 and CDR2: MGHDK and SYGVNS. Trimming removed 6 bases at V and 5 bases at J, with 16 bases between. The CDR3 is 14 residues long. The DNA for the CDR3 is TGTGCCAGCAGCCCCGATAGGGGGTCGGAGACCCAGTACTTC. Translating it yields CASSPDRGSETQYF. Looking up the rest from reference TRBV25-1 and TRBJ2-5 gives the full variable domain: EADIYQTPRYLVIGTGKKITLECSQTMGHDKMYWYQQDPGMELHLIHYSYGVNSTEKGDLSSESTVSRIRTEHFPLTLESARPSHTSQYLCASSPDRGSETQYFGPGTRLLVL.

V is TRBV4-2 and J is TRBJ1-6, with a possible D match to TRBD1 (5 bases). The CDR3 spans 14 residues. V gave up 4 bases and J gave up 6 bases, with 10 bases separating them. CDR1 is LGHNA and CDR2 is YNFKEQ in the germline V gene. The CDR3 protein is CASSPQGLNSPLHF. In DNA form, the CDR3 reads TGTGCCAGCAGCCCCCAGGGACTTAATTCACCCCTCCACTTT.

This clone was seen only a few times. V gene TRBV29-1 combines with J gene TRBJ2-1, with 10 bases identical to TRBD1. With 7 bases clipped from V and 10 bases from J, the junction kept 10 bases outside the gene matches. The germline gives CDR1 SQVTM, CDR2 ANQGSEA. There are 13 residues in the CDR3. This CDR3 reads CSGGTGAYREQFF. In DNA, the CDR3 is TGCAGCGGTGGGACAGGGGCTTATCGGGAGCAGTTCTTC.

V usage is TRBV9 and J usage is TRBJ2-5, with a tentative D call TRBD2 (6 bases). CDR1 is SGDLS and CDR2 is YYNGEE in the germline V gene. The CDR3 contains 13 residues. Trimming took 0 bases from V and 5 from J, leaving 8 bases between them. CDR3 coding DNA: TGTGCCAGCAGCGTAGTTGGGAGGGAGACCCAGTACTTC. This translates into CASSVVGRETQYF.

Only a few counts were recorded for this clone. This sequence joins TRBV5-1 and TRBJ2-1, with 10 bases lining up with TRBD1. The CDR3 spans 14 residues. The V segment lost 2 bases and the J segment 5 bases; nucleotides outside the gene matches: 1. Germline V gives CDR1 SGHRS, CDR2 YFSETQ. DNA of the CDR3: TGCGCCAGCAGCTTAGGACAGGGGGACAATGAGCAGTTCTTC. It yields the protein CASSLGQGDNEQFF.

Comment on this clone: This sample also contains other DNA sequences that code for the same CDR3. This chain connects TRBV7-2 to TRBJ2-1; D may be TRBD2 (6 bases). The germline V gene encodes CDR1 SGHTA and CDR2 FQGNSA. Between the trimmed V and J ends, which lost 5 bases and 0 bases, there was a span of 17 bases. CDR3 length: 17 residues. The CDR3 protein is CASSTPLAESSYNEQFF. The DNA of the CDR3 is TGTGCCAGCAGCACCCCCTTAGCGGAGAGCTCCTACAATGAGCAGTTCTTC. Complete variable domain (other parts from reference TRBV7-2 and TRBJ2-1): GAGVSQSPSNKVTEKGKDVELRCDPISGHTALYWYRQSLGQGLEFLIYFQGNSAPDKSGLPSDRFSAERTGGSVSTLTIQRTQQEDSAVYLCASSTPLAESSYNEQFFGPGTRLTVL.

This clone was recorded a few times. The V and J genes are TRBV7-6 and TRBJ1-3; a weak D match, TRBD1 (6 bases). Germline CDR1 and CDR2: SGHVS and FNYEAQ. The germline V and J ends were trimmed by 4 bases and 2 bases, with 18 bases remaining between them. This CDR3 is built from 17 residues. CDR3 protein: CASSSQGRGYPGNTIYF. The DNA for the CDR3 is TGTGCCAGCAGCTCACAGGGCAGGGGTTACCCTGGAAACACCATATATTTT.

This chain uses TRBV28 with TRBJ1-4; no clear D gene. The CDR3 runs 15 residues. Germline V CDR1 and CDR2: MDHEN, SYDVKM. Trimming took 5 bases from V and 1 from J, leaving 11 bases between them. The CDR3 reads CASSPERITNEKLFF. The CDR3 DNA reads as TGTGCCAGCAGTCCCGAGAGGATAACTAATGAAAAACTGTTTTTT.

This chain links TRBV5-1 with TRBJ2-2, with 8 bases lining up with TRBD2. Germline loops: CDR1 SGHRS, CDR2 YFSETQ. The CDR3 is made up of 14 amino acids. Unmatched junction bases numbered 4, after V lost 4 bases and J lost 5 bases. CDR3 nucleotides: TGCGCCAGCAGCGGGACTAGGGGTACCGGGGAGCTGTTTTTT. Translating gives CASSGTRGTGELFF.

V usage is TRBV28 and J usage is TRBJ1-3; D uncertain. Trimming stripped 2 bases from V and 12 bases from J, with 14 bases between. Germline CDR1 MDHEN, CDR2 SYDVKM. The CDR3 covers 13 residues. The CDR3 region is CASSLADRHDIYF. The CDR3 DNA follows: TGTGCCAGCAGTTTAGCAGACCGACACGACATATATTTT.